This entry concerns a single T cell receptor (beta chain). Its antigen is not identified. These data are taken from a study of T cell responses to AZD1222 COVID-19 vaccine. Study outcomes and limitations: Possibly, clonal diversity was underestimated; donors were largely white British and included more females. Variant regions that are unmutated are reportedly the target of nearly half of spike-specific TCRs. At study baseline, merely more than 5 AZD1222 recipients were seropositive.

Germline lookup yields CDR1 SEHNR and CDR2 FQNEAQ (reference sequence). Trimming cost V 5 bases and J 8 bases, with 19 bases left between them. The CDR3 is 15 amino acids. Clones were read by immunoSEQ multiplex PCR, and TCRdb kept only the in-frame ones, dropping some. The data hold about 160,000 clones, with about 93% observed a single time. The sequencing used peripheral blood, collected 28 days after the second AZD1222 dose. The V gene is TRBV7-9, the J gene TRBJ2-1; possibly TRBD1 or TRBD2 for D (5 bases each). This receptor was obtained from an adult who received the AZD1222 COVID-19 vaccine. DNA of the CDR3: TGTGCCAGCAGCAACCGGGACCATCCCACGGATGAGCAGTTCTTC. Protein sequence: CASSNRDHPTDEQFF.